The subject of this entry is one TCR beta chain. The record originates from a study of control samples from healthy donors and cancer patients. CDR3 size: 19 residues. V dropped 3 bases and J dropped 2; count of bases not matched to a gene: 15. CDR1 is MGHRA, CDR2 YSYEKL, per germline. Sequenced by immunoSEQ multiplex PCR; TCRdb stores in-frame clones only, minus some. This table holds more than 65,000 clones, 70% to 90% found once. Sequenced: PBMCs. The sequence derives from a woman in her fifties or sixties with head and neck cancer. V gene TRBV4-1 combines with J gene TRBJ2-7; 11 bases agree with TRBD2. DNA of the CDR3: TGCGCCAGCAGCCAGCTACTCCTGGGTCTAGCGGGAGGAACCTACGAGCAGTACTTC. Protein: CASSQLLLGLAGGTYEQYF.